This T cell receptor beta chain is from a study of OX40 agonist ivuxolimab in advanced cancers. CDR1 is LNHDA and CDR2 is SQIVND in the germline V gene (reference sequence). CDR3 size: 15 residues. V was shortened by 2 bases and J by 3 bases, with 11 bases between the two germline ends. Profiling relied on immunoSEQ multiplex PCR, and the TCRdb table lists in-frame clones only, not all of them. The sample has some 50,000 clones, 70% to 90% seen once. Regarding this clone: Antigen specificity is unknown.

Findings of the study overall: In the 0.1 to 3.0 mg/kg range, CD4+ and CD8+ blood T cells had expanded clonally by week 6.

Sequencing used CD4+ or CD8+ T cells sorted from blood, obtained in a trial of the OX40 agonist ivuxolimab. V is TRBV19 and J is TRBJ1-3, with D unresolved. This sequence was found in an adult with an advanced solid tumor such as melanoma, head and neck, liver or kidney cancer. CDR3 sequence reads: CASSISGFNGNTIYF. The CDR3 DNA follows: TGTGCCAGTAGTATATCCGGGTTCAATGGAAACACCATATATTTT.